The 17 T cell receptor beta chains given below trace back to one sample, sequenced in a study of blood T cell repertoires in COVID-19. Produced via immunoSEQ multiplex PCR; TCRdb's table is partial and in-frame only. Seen here are over 100,000 clones, 87% observed once, and the top ten hold approximately 5.6%. Sequencing was done on a sample of peripheral blood. These receptors originate from a woman in her fifties or sixties with COVID-19, enrolled during active disease.

CDR3 sequence (DNA): TGTGCCAGCAGCTTTGACAGGGGGTATGGCTACACCTTC. Its translation: CASSFDRGYGYTF. This chain joins TRBV5-6 and TRBJ1-2, with TRBD1 matching over 9 bases. This CDR3 spans 13 amino acids. The germline V gene has CDR1 SGHDT and CDR2 YYEEEE. Trimming removed 2 bases from V and 5 bases from J; junction bases left unmatched: 1.

The chain's CDR3 is CASSEMFGGGRRVLEQYF. In nucleotides, the CDR3 is TGTGCCAGCAGTGAAATGTTTGGAGGAGGGCGAAGAGTTCTCGAGCAGTACTTC. The chain has TRBV6-1 and TRBJ2-7; D is possibly TRBD2 (6 bases). Germline CDR1 is MNHNS and CDR2 is SASEGT. The CDR3 length is 18 residues. The V gene lost 2 bases and the J gene lost 6 bases, with 26 bases spanning the gap.

The chain joins TRBV5-1 to TRBJ2-3; 11 bases map to TRBD2. This CDR3 is 15 amino acids long. V lost 2 bases, J lost 4 bases, and 3 bases stayed unmatched. The V gene's germline CDR1 is SGHRS and CDR2 YFSETQ. The CDR3 nucleotides read TGCGCCAGCAGCTTTAGCGGGGGGGCCCCAGATACGCAGTATTTT. It yields the protein CASSFSGGAPDTQYF.

The gene calls are TRBV28 and TRBJ1-5; 9 nucleotides line up with TRBD1. The CDR3 extends over 15 amino acids. The germline V gene encodes CDR1 MDHEN and CDR2 SYDVKM. J gave up 6 bases and V 6 bases, and 9 bases lay outside the gene matches. This chain's CDR3 is CASRSTGGAVQPQHF. CDR3 nucleotides: TGTGCCAGCAGGTCCACAGGGGGCGCGGTTCAGCCCCAGCATTTT.

The CDR3 nucleotides are TGCGCCAGCAGCCAAATGACAGGGGGCGGTGGGGCCAACGTCCTGACTTTC. Its translation is CASSQMTGGGGANVLTF. This chain uses TRBV4-3 with TRBJ2-6, with 10 bases aligning to TRBD1. After removal of 2 bases from V and 3 bases from J, the junction contained 4 bases not matched to a gene. The CDR3 loop spans 17 amino acids. The germline V gene has CDR1 LGHNA and CDR2 YSLEER.

The chain carries TRBV6-1 and TRBJ2-3, with 9 bases aligning to TRBD1. V shed 4 bases, J shed 1 base, and the junction held 12 bases outside the gene matches. Germline V gene lookup returns CDR1 MNHNS and CDR2 SASEGT. CDR3 length equals 18 residues. The CDR3, as DNA: TGTGCCAGCAGTGCTCAACAGGGGGCGCGTGGGGGCACAGATACGCAGTATTTT. Residues: CASSAQQGARGGTDTQYF.

This chain joins TRBV11-3 and TRBJ2-3, with 12 bases lining up with TRBD2. Germline V gene sequence: CDR1 SGHNT, CDR2 YENEEA. The CDR3 consists of 16 residues. V shed 5 bases and J 0 bases; nucleotides not matched to a gene: 3. This chain's CDR3 is CASSPGTSGSTDTQYF. The CDR3 DNA follows: TGTGCCAGCAGCCCGGGGACTAGCGGGAGCACAGATACGCAGTATTTT.

The CDR3 DNA follows: TGTGCCAGCTCCCCTAGATCCCACAATGAGCAGTTCTTC. This gives the protein CASSPRSHNEQFF. The chain carries TRBV18 and TRBJ2-1, with D uncertain. The ends were cut back, 6 bases at V and 5 bases at J, with 11 bases in the middle. Per the germline V gene, CDR1 is KGHSH and CDR2 is LQKENI. The CDR3 consists of 13 residues.

The chain employs TRBV11-3 and TRBJ2-2; D might be TRBD2 (7 bases). The V end lost 4 bases, the J end lost 7 bases, and 22 bases lay between the germline ends. The CDR3 has 17 amino acids. CDR1 is SGHNT and CDR2 is YENEEA in the germline V gene. CDR3 bases: TGTGCCAGCAGCTCCCCGGGGGGAACAGGGAATGGCGGGGAGCTGTTTTTT. Translation gives CASSSPGGTGNGGELFF.

V usage is TRBV4-2 and J usage is TRBJ2-3; 11 bases align to TRBD2. CDR1 LGHNA and CDR2 YNFKEQ come from the germline V gene. The CDR3 length is 16 residues. V trimming: 1 base; J trimming: 5 bases; junction bases outside the gene matches: 5. The chain's CDR3 is CASSQVVAGGEDTQYF. CDR3 DNA: TGTGCCAGCAGCCAAGTGGTAGCGGGGGGGGAAGATACGCAGTATTTT.

The V call is TRBV7-9, the J call TRBJ1-4; no reliable D call. The CDR3 sequence is 18 residues long. Trimming removed 1 base at V and 0 bases at J, with 15 bases between. Germline values: CDR1 SEHNR, CDR2 FQNEAQ (reference sequence). CDR3 in DNA: TGTGCCAGCAGCTTAGACAGCCTCGGAGGTACAACTAATGAAAAACTGTTTTTT. Its protein product is CASSLDSLGGTTNEKLFF.

V gene TRBV10-3 combines with J gene TRBJ2-6; 11 bases match TRBD1. This CDR3 region has 15 residues. The germline CDR1 and CDR2 sequences are ENHRY and SYGVKD. Unmatched junction bases numbered 5, after V lost 9 bases and J lost 4 bases. CDR3 in amino acids: CAIGQGAEGANVLTF. DNA for the CDR3: TGTGCCATTGGACAGGGGGCGGAAGGGGCCAACGTCCTGACTTTC.

The chain uses TRBV2 and TRBJ2-5, with 8 positions matching TRBD1. The CDR3 covers 15 residues. Per germline, CDR1 SNHLY and CDR2 FYNNEI. V lost 8 bases and J lost 4; bases outside the gene matches: 12. For the CDR3, the DNA is TGTGCCAGCTGGGAATTGACAGGGGTAGGAGAGACCCAGTACTTC. Its protein is CASWELTGVGETQYF.

The V call is TRBV6-2 or TRBV6-3, the J call TRBJ1-1; 7 positions agree with TRBD1. V was clipped by 6 bases and J by 0 bases; unmatched bases: 4. Germline V gene data show CDR1 as MNHEY and CDR2 as SVGEGT. The length of the CDR3 is 14 residues. CDR3 region: CASSRDRVNTEAFF. The CDR3 DNA follows: TGTGCCAGCAGCCGAGACAGGGTGAACACTGAAGCTTTCTTT.

The V call is TRBV10-3, the J call TRBJ1-2; the match to TRBD1 covers 9 bases. The germline V gene encodes CDR1 ENHRY and CDR2 SYGVKD. CDR3 length: 14 residues. Trimming removed 6 bases from V and 4 bases from J; junction bases left unmatched: 6. Written as DNA, the CDR3 is TGTGCCATCAGGGGGACAGGGTCTATCTATGGCTACACCTTC. This codes for CAIRGTGSIYGYTF.

The rearrangement joins TRBV6-6 to TRBJ2-2, with TRBD2 matching over 8 bases. CDR1 and CDR2 (germline): MNHNY, SVGAGI (reference sequence). The CDR3 length is 18 residues. V shed 5 bases, J shed 4 bases, and the junction held 15 bases outside the gene matches. This chain's CDR3 is CASSQSRGGPSGTGELFF. CDR3 sequence (DNA): TGTGCCAGCAGTCAATCCCGCGGGGGGCCTTCGGGCACCGGGGAGCTGTTTTTT.

This rearrangement joins TRBV28 to TRBJ1-5; D perhaps matches TRBD1 (5 bases). Trimming took off 8 bases at V and 2 bases at J, with 7 bases between the two ends. CDR1 and CDR2 (germline): MDHEN, SYDVKM. There are 12 residues in the CDR3. This CDR3 is CASGRGNQPQHF. DNA for the CDR3: TGTGCCAGCGGCAGGGGCAATCAGCCCCAGCATTTT.